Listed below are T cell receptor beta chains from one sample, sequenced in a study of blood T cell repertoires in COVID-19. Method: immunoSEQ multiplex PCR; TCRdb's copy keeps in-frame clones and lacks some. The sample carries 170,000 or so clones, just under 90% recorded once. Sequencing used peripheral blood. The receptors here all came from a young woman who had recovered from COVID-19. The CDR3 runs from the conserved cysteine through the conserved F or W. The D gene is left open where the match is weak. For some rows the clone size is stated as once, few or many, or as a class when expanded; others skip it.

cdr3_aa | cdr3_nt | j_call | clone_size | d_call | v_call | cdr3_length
CASSLDRVDYGYTF | TGTGCCAGCAGCCTCGACAGGGTCGACTATGGCTACACCTTC | TRBJ1-2 | - | TRBD1 | TRBV6-5 | 14
CASSLLQGDTIYF | TGTGCCAGCAGCCTACTACAGGGGGACACCATATATTTT | TRBJ1-3 | - | TRBD1 | TRBV9 | 13
CASSPVRGSSYNEQFF | TGCGCCAGCAGCCCGGTGCGGGGGAGCTCCTACAATGAGCAGTTCTTC | TRBJ2-1 | - | TRBD2 | TRBV4-1 | 16
CASSPGQGNSPLHF | TGTGCCAGTAGTCCGGGACAGGGTAATTCACCCCTCCACTTT | TRBJ1-6 | - | TRBD1 | TRBV19 | 14
CASSPFTSNEQFF | TGTGCCAGCTCACCATTCACAAGCAATGAGCAGTTCTTC | TRBJ2-1 | - | - | TRBV18 | 13
CASIGGTEAFF | TGTGCCAGTATAGGAGGGACTGAAGCTTTCTTT | TRBJ1-1 | - | - | TRBV19 | 11
CASSLAPFNEQFF | TGCGCCAGCAGCTTGGCCCCCTTCAATGAGCAGTTCTTC | TRBJ2-1 | - | - | TRBV5-1 | 13
CASKRGGSTDTQYF | TGTGCCTCGAAGAGGGGGGGTAGCACAGATACGCAGTATTTT | TRBJ2-3 | - | - | TRBV2 | 14
CASHSGTIIYNEQFF | TGCGCCAGCCATTCCGGGACTATCATCTACAATGAGCAGTTCTTC | TRBJ2-1 | - | TRBD2 | TRBV5-1 | 15
CASSLDRDGNEKLFF | TGTGCCAGCAGCTTAGACAGGGATGGGAATGAAAAACTGTTTTTT | TRBJ1-4 | - | - | TRBV7-9 | 15
CASSVRGGSGNNEQFF | TGTGCCAGCAGCGTAAGAGGCGGGAGCGGGAACAATGAGCAGTTCTTC | TRBJ2-1 | few | TRBD2 | TRBV9 | 16
CASRPTGGVNTEAFF | TGTGCCAGCAGACCGACAGGGGGGGTGAACACTGAAGCTTTCTTT | TRBJ1-1 | - | TRBD1 | TRBV7-3 | 15
CASSQVGVAVDTQYF | TGCGCCAGCAGCCAAGTAGGAGTGGCAGTCGATACGCAGTATTTT | TRBJ2-3 | - | - | TRBV4-1 | 15
CAISDRTAGNTIYF | TGTGCCATCAGCGACAGGACAGCTGGAAACACCATATATTTT | TRBJ1-3 | few | - | TRBV10-3 | 14
CASSQLLNGAGIYNEQFF | TGTGCCAGCAGCCAACTACTAAACGGGGCGGGAATTTACAATGAGCAGTTCTTC | TRBJ2-1 | - | - | TRBV4-2 | 18
CASSLGREGRSKNIQYF | TGCGCCAGCAGCTTGGGACGGGAGGGCCGATCCAAAAACATTCAGTACTTC | TRBJ2-4 | - | TRBD2 | TRBV5-1 | 17
CASSQASGGAYEQFF | TGCGCCAGCAGCCAAGCCAGCGGGGGGGCCTATGAGCAGTTCTTC | TRBJ2-1 | - | TRBD2 | TRBV4-1 | 15
CASSLERQGLADTQYF | TGTGCCAGCAGCTTGGAGCGCCAGGGCTTGGCAGATACGCAGTATTTT | TRBJ2-3 | - | - | TRBV5-6 | 16
CATSDLTDRIKTQYF | TGTGCCACCAGTGATTTGACGGACAGGATAAAGACCCAGTACTTC | TRBJ2-5 | - | TRBD1 | TRBV24-1 | 15
CASSLKTSAQSTDTQYF | TGCGCCAGCAGCCTAAAGACTAGCGCCCAGAGCACAGATACGCAGTATTTT | TRBJ2-3 | - | TRBD2 | TRBV4-1 | 17
CASSQGSGQGASNEQFF | TGTGCCAGCAGCCAAGGGAGTGGACAGGGGGCTTCCAATGAGCAGTTCTTC | TRBJ2-1 | - | TRBD1 | TRBV4-2 | 17
CASSRRHQREGHTDTQYF | TGTGCCAGCAGCCGGCGCCACCAGCGGGAGGGACACACAGATACGCAGTATTTT | TRBJ2-3 | - | TRBD2 | TRBV7-9 | 18
CASSQEDTVRINTGELFF | TGTGCCAGCAGCCAAGAAGATACTGTCAGGATAAACACCGGGGAGCTGTTTTTT | TRBJ2-2 | - | - | TRBV3-1/TRBV3-2 | 18
CASRPSGVETQYF | TGTGCCAGCAGGCCTAGCGGGGTGGAGACCCAGTACTTC | TRBJ2-5 | - | TRBD2 | TRBV28 | 13
CASSPLSDSHNEKLFF | TGTGCCAGCTCGCCCCTATCGGACAGCCATAATGAAAAACTGTTTTTT | TRBJ1-4 | - | - | TRBV18 | 16
CASRNTGPPLHF | TGTGCCAGCAGGAATACAGGGCCACCCCTCCACTTT | TRBJ1-6 | once | - | TRBV6-5 | 12
CASSLVGRASYGYTF | TGTGCCAGCAGCTTAGTTGGCAGGGCTTCATATGGCTACACCTTC | TRBJ1-2 | many | - | TRBV7-2 | 15
CASSWRTQREFPHRSTDTQYF | TGTGCCAGCAGCTGGAGAACCCAGCGGGAGTTCCCTCACCGGAGCACAGATACGCAGTATTTT | TRBJ2-3 | once | TRBD2 | TRBV3-1/TRBV3-2 | 21
CARSRSVNTWANSPLHF | TGTGCCAGAAGTCGCTCAGTAAACACCTGGGCTAATTCACCCCTCCACTTT | TRBJ1-6 | - | - | TRBV19 | 17
CASSLASSDSTDTQYF | TGTGCCAGCAGCTTAGCGAGTAGCGACAGCACAGATACGCAGTATTTT | TRBJ2-3 | - | - | TRBV7-9 | 16
CASSIGVGRGNQPQHF | TGTGCCAGTAGTATCGGCGTTGGGAGAGGAAATCAGCCCCAGCATTTT | TRBJ1-5 | - | - | TRBV19 | 16
CASSPGGAPKKAFF | TGTGCCAGCAGCCCAGGGGGCGCGCCCAAGAAAGCTTTCTTT | TRBJ1-1 | - | TRBD1 | TRBV14 | 14
CSVEESGGTEAFF | TGCAGCGTTGAAGAATCGGGGGGCACTGAAGCTTTCTTT | TRBJ1-1 | - | - | TRBV29-1 | 13
CASRSSLLAEIKGELFF | TGCGCCAGCAGGTCATCACTCCTAGCGGAGATCAAGGGGGAGCTGTTTTTT | TRBJ2-2 | - | TRBD2 | TRBV10-2 | 17
CASSTAGGYGYTF | TGTGCCAGCAGCACGGCAGGGGGCTATGGCTACACCTTC | TRBJ1-2 | - | TRBD1 | TRBV5-4 | 13
CASSLGTGVGYTF | TGCGCCAGCAGCTTGGGGACAGGGGTTGGCTACACCTTC | TRBJ1-2 | - | TRBD1 | TRBV5-1 | 13
CASQQGFLYEQYF | TGCGCCAGCCAACAGGGTTTTCTCTACGAGCAGTACTTC | TRBJ2-7 | - | - | TRBV5-1 | 13
CSVGHTDTQYF | TGCAGCGTTGGACACACAGATACGCAGTATTTT | TRBJ2-3 | - | - | TRBV29-1 | 11
CASSQTPAGTGLGFF | TGTGCCAGCAGCCAAACCCCAGCGGGAACAGGATTAGGGTTCTTC | TRBJ2-1 | - | TRBD2 | TRBV3-1/TRBV3-2 | 15
CASSLGPASPRGGEQFF | TGTGCCAGCAGCTTAGGCCCGGCTAGCCCGCGGGGGGGTGAGCAGTTCTTC | TRBJ2-1 | - | TRBD2 | TRBV11-2 | 17
CASSVFSELAGGTTDTQYF | TGTGCCAGCAGCGTATTTTCCGAACTAGCGGGAGGGACCACAGATACGCAGTATTTT | TRBJ2-3 | - | TRBD2 | TRBV9 | 19
CASSGGGAFQPQHF | TGTGCCAGCAGCGGAGGGGGGGCTTTTCAGCCCCAGCATTTT | TRBJ1-5 | many | - | TRBV9 | 14
CATSSRHWAGGHNEQFF | TGTGCCACCAGCAGTAGACATTGGGCGGGAGGCCACAATGAGCAGTTCTTC | TRBJ2-1 | - | TRBD2 | TRBV15 | 17
CASSRGLAGYNEQFF | TGTGCCAGCAGCCGTGGACTAGCGGGGTACAATGAGCAGTTCTTC | TRBJ2-1 | - | TRBD2 | TRBV6-5 | 15
CASSALPGWSEQYF | TGTGCCAGCAGTGCACTACCTGGCTGGTCCGAGCAGTACTTC | TRBJ2-7 | - | - | TRBV25-1 | 14
CASSLGGTGPNSKAFF | TGCGCCAGCAGCTTGGGGGGGACAGGCCCGAATTCAAAAGCTTTCTTT | TRBJ1-1 | - | TRBD1 | TRBV5-1 | 16
CASSISWTNTGELFF | TGTGCCAGTAGTATCTCCTGGACAAACACCGGGGAGCTGTTTTTT | TRBJ2-2 | many | - | TRBV19 | 15
CASSGGQGHTEAFF | TGTGCCAGTAGTGGGGGACAGGGACACACTGAAGCTTTCTTT | TRBJ1-1 | once | TRBD1 | TRBV19 | 14
CASGDTGELFF | TGTGCCAGTGGAGACACCGGGGAGCTGTTTTTT | TRBJ2-2 | - | - | TRBV19 | 11
CASSSRDRDTEAFF | TGTGCCAGCAGCTCCCGGGACAGGGACACTGAAGCTTTCTTT | TRBJ1-1 | - | TRBD1 | TRBV7-2 | 14